This T cell receptor beta chain comes out of a study of T cell responses to AZD1222 COVID-19 vaccine. In the case of this clone: Its antigen is as yet unknown.

Study-wide findings and caveats: Clonal diversity may have been underestimated in mostly white British donors. Just a handful of people given AZD1222 tested seropositive at baseline.

This CDR3 has 14 amino acids. V was pared by 0 bases and J by 4 bases, with 10 bases between. The germline gives CDR1 SGHRS, CDR2 YFSETQ. Produced via immunoSEQ multiplex PCR; TCRdb's table is partial and in-frame only. Found here are about 72,000 clones, around 86% of them singletons; the top ten hold around 24%. The sequence derives from an adult in good health. The chain couples TRBV5-1 to TRBJ1-1, with D possibly being TRBD1 (5 bases). The input for sequencing was peripheral blood, taken on day 0 of AZD1222 vaccination. DNA for the CDR3: TGCGCCAGCAGCTTGGATGGGGGGAGCACTGAAGCTTTCTTT. The encoded protein is CASSLDGGSTEAFF.